These 16 T cell receptor beta chains were all obtained from the same sample, sequenced in a study of T cell responses to AZD1222 COVID-19 vaccine (dated by TCRdb to the early 2020s). What the time point label conveys for this sample: about 28 days (+/-7) after the second vaccine dose. Library construction relied on the immunoSEQ multiplex PCR assay. TCRdb mirrors the immuneACCESS table, restricted to in-frame sequences. Some clones are absent from its copies; in checked studies, under half trace to an unresolved V gene, and the reason for the others is unknown. Recorded for this sample are around 140,000 clones; 92% of them occurred a single time. The ten biggest clones cover about a tenth of the sample. The sequences come from peripheral blood, collected 28 days after the second AZD1222 dose. The source is an adult who received the AZD1222 COVID-19 vaccine.

The chain combines TRBV2 with TRBJ1-2, with TRBD1 matching 9 bases. Germline trimming cut 6 bases from V and 4 bases from J; bases unmatched to any gene: 6. Germline loops: CDR1 SNHLY, CDR2 FYNNEI. This CDR3 is 14 amino acids long. The CDR3 loop reads CASSAEGQGYGYTF. The CDR3, as DNA: TGTGCCAGCAGCGCGGAGGGACAGGGCTATGGCTACACCTTC.

The rearrangement joins TRBV28 to TRBJ1-3; tentative D call: TRBD1 (5 bases). Germline V gene sequence: CDR1 MDHEN, CDR2 SYDVKM. This CDR3 spans 15 amino acids. V gave up 5 bases and J gave up 1 base, with 12 bases separating them. The CDR3 region is CASSPRDGSGNTIYF. In DNA, the CDR3 is TGTGCCAGCAGTCCCCGGGACGGTTCTGGAAACACCATATATTTT.

The rearrangement uses TRBV5-1 and TRBJ2-7; D could derive from TRBD1 or TRBD2 (7 bases each). The germline gives CDR1 SGHRS, CDR2 YFSETQ. V was clipped by 3 bases and J by 2 bases, with 12 bases between them. This CDR3 region has 14 residues. The CDR3 region is CASSSAGQPYEQYF. For the CDR3, the DNA is TGCGCCAGCAGCTCAGCGGGACAGCCCTACGAGCAGTACTTC.

The chain couples TRBV5-5 to TRBJ1-1; 7 nucleotides line up with TRBD1. V shed 3 bases and J 1 base; nucleotides not matched to a gene: 6. From germline, CDR1 is SGHKS and CDR2 YYEKEE (reference sequence). This CDR3 has 15 residues. The CDR3 sequence: CASSSTTGWNTEAFF. CDR3 DNA sequence: TGTGCCAGCAGCTCCACGACAGGGTGGAACACTGAAGCTTTCTTT.

The rearrangement joins TRBV19 to TRBJ1-1; D gene ambiguous. The CDR3 has 14 amino acids. CDR1 and CDR2 from the germline V gene are LNHDA and SQIVND (reference sequence). The germline V and J ends were trimmed by 3 bases and 1 base, with 9 bases remaining between them. CDR3 sequence: CASSIGQRNTEAFF. DNA for the CDR3: TGTGCCAGTAGTATTGGGCAAAGGAACACTGAAGCTTTCTTT.

This chain joins TRBV7-2 and TRBJ1-5; D may be TRBD1 (5 bases). V lost 4 bases and J lost 6, with 10 bases in between. The CDR3 consists of 13 residues. From germline, CDR1 is SGHTA and CDR2 FQGNSA. CDR3 sequence reads: CASSYTGGQPQHF. The CDR3 region has the DNA TGTGCCAGCAGCTACACTGGGGGTCAGCCCCAGCATTTT.

This sequence joins TRBV7-2 and TRBJ1-6; D possibly corresponds to TRBD1 (5 bases). V dropped 4 bases and J dropped 7 bases, with 11 bases sitting between them. Germline CDR1 and CDR2: SGHTA and FQGNSA. The CDR3 totals 14 residues. The CDR3 protein is CASSWGVGNSPLHF. CDR3 bases: TGTGCCAGCAGCTGGGGCGTGGGGAATTCACCCCTCCACTTT.

The rearrangement joins TRBV19 to TRBJ2-7, with a possible D match to TRBD1 (5 bases). Trimming left V 5 bases short and J 5 bases short, with 19 bases between. Per the germline V gene, CDR1 is LNHDA and CDR2 is SQIVND (reference sequence). This CDR3 is built from 15 residues. DNA for the CDR3: TGTGCCAGTAGTTTCGACAGCGCCCTTTTGAACGAGCAGTACTTC. The encoded protein is CASSFDSALLNEQYF.

V is TRBV30 and J is TRBJ1-4; D perhaps matches TRBD1 (6 bases). Trimming took off 0 bases at V and 8 bases at J, with 10 bases between the two ends. Germline V gene data show CDR1 as GTSNPN and CDR2 as SVGIG (reference sequence). The CDR3 loop spans 13 amino acids. The CDR3 bases are TGTGCCTGGAGTGTAAGAGGGGGGGAAAAACTGTTTTTT. Amino acids: CAWSVRGGEKLFF.

The rearrangement joins TRBV30 to TRBJ2-3; TRBD1 is a possible D gene (5 bases). Per the germline V gene, CDR1 is GTSNPN and CDR2 is SVGIG (reference sequence). V lost 0 bases, J lost 6 bases, and 10 bases lay in between. The CDR3 runs 13 residues. CDR3 amino acids: CAWSVLKGDTQYF. The CDR3 region has the DNA TGTGCCTGGAGTGTACTTAAGGGGGATACGCAGTATTTT.

This rearrangement joins TRBV11-2 to TRBJ1-1; D is uncertain. Between the trimmed V and J ends, which lost 3 bases and 5 bases, there was a span of 4 bases. This CDR3 is built from 11 residues. CDR1 SGHAT and CDR2 FQNNGV come from the germline V gene. The chain's CDR3 is CASSFGTEAFF. The DNA for the CDR3 is TGTGCCAGCAGCTTCGGTACTGAAGCTTTCTTT.

CDR3 sequence reads: CASSPVGGDFYNEQFF. The DNA for the CDR3 is TGTGCCAGCAGTCCGGTGGGGGGGGACTTCTACAATGAGCAGTTCTTC. The chain uses TRBV6-2 or TRBV6-3 and TRBJ2-1; 7 nucleotides agree with TRBD2. The CDR3 has 16 residues. After removal of 5 bases from V and 3 bases from J, the junction contained 10 bases not matched to a gene. Germline lookup yields CDR1 MNHEY and CDR2 SVGEGT.

In regard to this clone: At one of its ends the junction is not consistent with the germline gene, which may arise from a read error. This chain connects TRBV14 to TRBJ1-6, with a tentative D call TRBD1 (5 bases). This CDR3 is built from 15 residues. CDR1 is SGHDN, CDR2 FVKESK, per germline. The CDR3 DNA follows: TGTGCCAGCAGCGAAGACCCGCCGGGGGTTAAACCCCTCCACTTT. As protein: CASSEDPPGVKPLHF. Based on the CDR3 plus reference TRBV14 and TRBJ1-6, the full variable domain is EAGVTQFPSHSVIEKGQTVTLRCDPISGHDNLYWYRRVMGKEIKFLLHFVKESKQDESGMPNNRFLAERTGGTYSTLKVQPAELEDSGVYFCASSEDPPGVKPLHFGNGTRLTVT.

This chain connects TRBV4-1 to TRBJ1-5, with TRBD1 as a possible D gene (6 bases). V was shortened by 4 bases and J by 3 bases, with 13 bases between the two germline ends. The CDR3 extends over 15 amino acids. Germline V lookup: CDR1 MGHRA, CDR2 YSYEKL. CDR3 sequence reads: CASSPRDISNQPQHF. Written as DNA, the CDR3 is TGCGCCAGCAGCCCTAGGGACATCTCCAATCAGCCCCAGCATTTT.

The V and J genes are TRBV7-2 and TRBJ2-4; D is ambiguous. Germline V gene lookup returns CDR1 SGHTA and CDR2 FQGNSA. This CDR3 is built from 17 residues. V lost 4 bases and J 0 bases, leaving 16 bases between the germline ends. CDR3 protein: CASSSDPRIIAKNIQYF. CDR3 bases: TGTGCCAGCAGCTCCGACCCCCGCATTATAGCCAAAAACATTCAGTACTTC.

The chain carries TRBV12-3 or TRBV12-4 and TRBJ1-2; D uncertain. V lost 1 base, J lost 10 bases, and 7 bases lay in between. The CDR3 runs 11 residues. Here the CDR3 DNA reads TGTGCCAGCAGTTTAGGGGGAGCCTACACCTTC. Translating it yields CASSLGGAYTF.